This entry lists 30 T cell receptor beta chains sequenced from one sample in a study of Ad26.COV2.S vaccination and SARS-CoV-2 variants. The assay was immunoSEQ multiplex PCR, and TCRdb's table has in-frame clones only and misses some. This repertoire shows hundreds of thousands of clones, around 87% found once; its top ten account for about 3.6%. Described treatment: 15 to 20 received Ad26.COV2.S at low or high dose, single or two shots; about 5 received placebo; per-sample allocation not given. Day 63 after the first injection of vaccine or placebo was the sampling time. Here the sequenced sample was peripheral blood, taken in a trial of Ad26.COV2.S vaccine versus placebo. These receptors all come from a person aged 18-60 years who received the Ad26.COV2.S COVID-19 vaccine or a placebo.

This chain connects TRBV3-1 (or the pseudogene TRBV3-2) to TRBJ1-3, with TRBD1 matching over 10 bases. The CDR3 has 13 amino acids. The V gene's germline CDR1 is LGHDT and CDR2 YNNKEL (reference sequence). V dropped 6 bases and J dropped 8; count of bases not matched to a gene: 4. The CDR3 DNA is TGTGCCAGCAGTTGGGACAGGGGAGACACCATATATTTT. Translating it yields CASSWDRGDTIYF.

V gene TRBV10-2 combines with J gene TRBJ1-5; D is possibly TRBD1 (6 bases). CDR3 size: 19 residues. CDR1 is WSHSY, CDR2 SAAADI, per germline. The V and J ends lost 2 bases and 9 bases respectively, with 29 bases between them. The CDR3 region has the DNA TGCGCCAGCAGTGAGGGCGGTTTGAGGGGGATCGCATCCCCTCGGCCCCAGCATTTT. Its protein product is CASSEGGLRGIASPRPQHF.

The V gene is TRBV7-9, the J gene TRBJ2-2; tentatively, D is TRBD1 or TRBD2 (5 bases each). The CDR3 has 17 residues. Germline lookup yields CDR1 SEHNR and CDR2 FQNEAQ (reference sequence). The V end was cut by 0 bases, the J end by 4 bases, with 15 bases between. The CDR3 nucleotides read TGTGCCAGCAGCTTAGCCCGGGTCGGTGGGGGCACCGGGGAGCTGTTTTTT. This translates into CASSLARVGGGTGELFF. The complete variable domain, with remaining parts taken from reference TRBV7-9 and TRBJ2-2, reads DTGVSQNPRHKITKRGQNVTFRCDPISEHNRLYWYRQTLGQGPEFLTYFQNEAQLEKSRLLSDRFSAERPKGSFSTLEIQRTEQGDSAMYLCASSLARVGGGTGELFFGEGSRLTVL.

V usage is TRBV10-3 and J usage is TRBJ1-1, with TRBD1 matching 8 bases. Germline V gene sequence: CDR1 ENHRY, CDR2 SYGVKD. The CDR3 extends over 15 amino acids. V lost 5 bases and J lost 0; bases outside the gene matches: 5. The CDR3 DNA follows: TGTGCCATCAGTAATAGACAGGGGCTGAACACTGAAGCTTTCTTT. It yields the protein CAISNRQGLNTEAFF.

This clone was found once. The gene calls are TRBV5-1 and TRBJ2-7, with a possible D match to TRBD2 (5 bases). From germline, CDR1 is SGHRS and CDR2 YFSETQ. V dropped 4 bases and J dropped 7 bases, with 9 bases sitting between them. This CDR3 contains 11 residues. In nucleotides, the CDR3 is TGCGCCAGCAGCCTATCGGGGGAGCAGTACTTC. Amino acids: CASSLSGEQYF.

This clone was picked up one time. This sequence joins TRBV7-3 and TRBJ2-1; 7 nucleotides align to TRBD2. The germline CDR1 and CDR2 sequences are SGHTA and FQGTGA. This CDR3 spans 16 amino acids. V shed 4 bases, J shed 0 bases, and the junction held 6 bases outside the gene matches. The CDR3 DNA reads TGTGCCAGCAGCTCCCGGGAGGCGAGCTCCTACAATGAGCAGTTCTTC. This translates into CASSSREASSYNEQFF.

The chain has TRBV7-2 and TRBJ2-5; TRBD2 might be the D (6 bases). Germline V CDR1 and CDR2: SGHTA, FQGNSA. V was clipped by 2 bases and J by 2 bases, with 12 bases between them. This CDR3 region has 15 residues. The DNA for the CDR3 is TGTGCCAGCAGCTTACGTTCGGACTATCAAGAGACCCAGTACTTC. It is translated as CASSLRSDYQETQYF.

The chain carries TRBV11-1 and TRBJ1-1; 10 positions match TRBD1. J lost 3 bases, V lost 1 base, and 5 bases had no gene match. This CDR3 is 16 amino acids long. Germline V gene data show CDR1 as SGHAT and CDR2 as FQDESV (reference sequence). The CDR3 bases are TGTGCCAGCAGCTTAGGGGGGACAGGGGCCGACACTGAAGCTTTCTTT. It translates to CASSLGGTGADTEAFF.

The chain employs TRBV27 and TRBJ2-7; D not certain. V dropped 5 bases and J dropped 2 bases, with 7 bases sitting between them. Germline assignment: CDR1 MNHEY and CDR2 SMNVEV (reference sequence). The CDR3 covers 12 residues. CDR3 DNA: TGTGCCAGCAGTCCCCACCCCTACGAGCAGTACTTC. This encodes CASSPHPYEQYF.

V is TRBV28 and J is TRBJ2-3; 8 nucleotides agree with TRBD2. Germline assignment: CDR1 MDHEN and CDR2 SYDVKM. This CDR3 region has 15 residues. J was trimmed by 0 bases and V by 6 bases; bases with no gene match: 5. The CDR3 DNA sequence: TGTGCCAGCAGCGAAGCGGGAGAGAGCACAGATACGCAGTATTTT. This codes for CASSEAGESTDTQYF.

The chain joins TRBV3-1 (or the pseudogene TRBV3-2) to TRBJ2-2, with 7 bases matching TRBD1. Germline V gene lookup returns CDR1 LGHDT and CDR2 YNNKEL (reference sequence). The CDR3 runs 14 residues. Germline trimming cut 4 bases from V and 7 bases from J; bases unmatched to any gene: 6. In nucleotides, the CDR3 is TGTGCCAGCAGCCTAAGACAGGGAAACGGGGAGCTGTTTTTT. Translated, it gives CASSLRQGNGELFF.

V is TRBV5-6 and J is TRBJ1-5; D is undetermined. The length of the CDR3 is 14 residues. V gave up 4 bases and J gave up 6 bases, with 14 bases separating them. CDR1 and CDR2 from the germline V gene are SGHDT and YYEEEE. The CDR3 here is CASSDSWVGQPQHF. The DNA of the CDR3 is TGTGCCAGCAGCGACTCGTGGGTTGGTCAGCCCCAGCATTTT.

The J gene is TRBJ2-4, the V gene TRBV2; D may be TRBD1 (5 bases). From germline, CDR1 is SNHLY and CDR2 FYNNEI. This CDR3 spans 15 amino acids. With 5 bases removed from V and 9 bases from J, the gap between germline ends came to 20 bases. This CDR3 is CASSLTGSASSIQYF. CDR3 nucleotides: TGTGCCAGCAGTCTAACAGGTTCTGCTTCCAGCATTCAGTACTTC.

The V and J genes are TRBV12-5 and TRBJ2-1; D gene uncertain. Germline CDR1 LGHNT, CDR2 FRNRAP. Deletions cut 3 bases from V and 5 bases from J, with 8 bases between. CDR3 length: 13 residues. CDR3 sequence reads: CASGFLADNEQFF. CDR3 sequence (DNA): TGTGCTAGTGGTTTTCTGGCAGACAATGAGCAGTTCTTC.

The rearrangement uses TRBV5-1 and TRBJ1-2; D call uncertain. Trimming removed 4 bases at V and 8 bases at J, with 12 bases between. The CDR3 has 12 amino acids. Germline-derived CDR1 and CDR2 are SGHRS and YFSETQ. The CDR3 loop is CASSREGAGYTF. The CDR3 bases are TGCGCCAGCAGCAGGGAGGGCGCGGGCTACACCTTC.

This clone has a single count. The DNA of the CDR3 is TGTGCCTGGAGTCCTGGACAGACATATGGCTACACCTTC. The encoded protein is CAWSPGQTYGYTF. The V and J genes are TRBV30 and TRBJ1-2; D might be TRBD1 (6 bases). V lost 2 bases to trimming and J lost 5 bases, with 12 bases between them. The CDR3 has 13 residues. Germline V gives CDR1 GTSNPN, CDR2 SVGIG (reference sequence).

The J gene is TRBJ2-2, the V gene TRBV5-4; D is possibly TRBD2 (6 bases). The CDR3 spans 14 residues. Trimming removed 6 bases from V and 5 bases from J, with 14 bases in between. From germline, CDR1 is SGHNT and CDR2 YYREEE (reference sequence). The CDR3 spells CASNTEGRTGELFF. The CDR3 coding sequence is TGTGCCAGCAATACGGAGGGAAGGACCGGGGAGCTGTTTTTT.

The rearrangement uses TRBV10-3 and TRBJ1-3, with D unresolved. The length of the CDR3 is 12 residues. The germline V gene has CDR1 ENHRY and CDR2 SYGVKD. Deletions cut 3 bases from V and 10 bases from J, with 10 bases between. The CDR3 DNA sequence: TGTGCCATCAGTGACACTGGAAGAACCATATATTTT. As protein: CAISDTGRTIYF.

This clone was picked up a small number of times. This chain connects TRBV3-1 (or the pseudogene TRBV3-2) to TRBJ2-7; 9 bases fit TRBD1. This CDR3 has 15 residues. Germline V lookup: CDR1 LGHDT, CDR2 YNNKEL (reference sequence). Unmatched junction bases numbered 8, after V lost 4 bases and J lost 4 bases. CDR3 protein: CASSLRSGQGYEQYF. In DNA form, the CDR3 reads TGTGCCAGCAGCCTCCGCTCGGGACAGGGTTACGAGCAGTACTTC.

The CDR3 spells CASSWDKNYGYTF. CDR3 DNA: TGTGCCAGCAGCTGGGACAAAAACTATGGCTACACCTTC. The chain joins TRBV7-2 to TRBJ1-2; D may be TRBD1 (6 bases). V gave up 4 bases and J gave up 2 bases, with 8 bases separating them. The CDR3 contains 13 residues. Looked up from germline, CDR1 is SGHTA and CDR2 is FQGNSA.

The chain joins TRBV12-3 or TRBV12-4 to TRBJ1-1; D unresolved. V lost 3 bases and J 9 bases, leaving 11 bases between the germline ends. CDR3 length: 12 amino acids. CDR3 nucleotides: TGTGCCAGCAGTTTCGATCGGATACAAGCTTTCTTT. Translation: CASSFDRIQAFF.

The chain uses TRBV5-1 and TRBJ2-1, with TRBD2 as a possible D gene (6 bases). CDR1 is SGHRS, CDR2 YFSETQ, per germline. This CDR3 region has 15 residues. Trimming left V 0 bases short and J 1 base short, with 8 bases between. DNA for the CDR3: TGCGCCAGCAGCTTGGGCGGGATATCCTACAATGAGCAGTTCTTC. This translates into CASSLGGISYNEQFF.

This chain links TRBV5-4 with TRBJ2-1, with TRBD2 matching 8 bases. CDR1 is SGHNT, CDR2 YYREEE, per germline (reference sequence). The CDR3 is made up of 15 amino acids. Trimming removed 0 bases from V and 6 bases from J; junction bases left unmatched: 5. CDR3 residues: CASSLGSGGPNEQFF. The CDR3 DNA reads as TGTGCCAGCAGCTTGGGGTCGGGAGGGCCCAATGAGCAGTTCTTC.

The chain has TRBV3-1 (or the pseudogene TRBV3-2) and TRBJ1-2; possibly TRBD1 for D (5 bases). The CDR3 runs 16 residues. Germline V gives CDR1 LGHDT, CDR2 YNNKEL (reference sequence). The ends were cut back, 3 bases at V and 0 bases at J, with 14 bases in the middle. CDR3 sequence (DNA): TGTGCCAGCAGCCAGGCCTGGGGGGAAACTAACTATGGCTACACCTTC. This sequence encodes CASSQAWGETNYGYTF.

The chain is built from TRBV3-1 (or the pseudogene TRBV3-2) and TRBJ1-1, with D possibly TRBD1 on 6 matching bases. The germline V gene encodes CDR1 LGHDT and CDR2 YNNKEL (reference sequence). This CDR3 has 13 amino acids. Trimming removed 1 base at V and 6 bases at J, with 9 bases between. The CDR3 DNA reads as TGTGCCAGCAGCCAAGCAGGGGCCTCTGAAGCTTTCTTT. This sequence encodes CASSQAGASEAFF.

The gene calls are TRBV2 and TRBJ1-2, with no clear D. Trimming stripped 4 bases from V and 4 bases from J, with 10 bases between. Germline-derived CDR1 and CDR2 are SNHLY and FYNNEI. This CDR3 is 13 amino acids long. For the CDR3, the DNA is TGTGCCAGCAGTGGTCTGCGGACCTATGGCTACACCTTC. The encoded protein is CASSGLRTYGYTF.

The sample holds a few counts of this clone. The CDR3 spells CASSNGQGREAFF. In DNA form, the CDR3 reads TGTGCCAGCAGTAACGGACAAGGGCGGGAAGCTTTCTTT. The chain has TRBV6-5 and TRBJ1-1, with D possibly being TRBD1 (5 bases). The germline CDR1 and CDR2 sequences are MNHEY and SVGAGI. V lost 5 bases and J 8 bases, leaving 15 bases between the germline ends. The CDR3 extends over 13 amino acids.

The chain carries TRBV19 and TRBJ1-5; D not certain. Trimming removed 8 bases from V and 7 bases from J, with 21 bases in between. The CDR3 has 15 residues. The germline V gene encodes CDR1 LNHDA and CDR2 SQIVND (reference sequence). In DNA form, the CDR3 reads TGTGCCAGTGGGGAGCAGAGAGGTCGAGGGCAGCCCCAGCATTTT. It translates to CASGEQRGRGQPQHF.

The chain combines TRBV5-4 with TRBJ2-2; possibly TRBD2 for D (5 bases). The germline gives CDR1 SGHNT, CDR2 YYREEE (reference sequence). V was cut by 0 bases and J by 4 bases, with 13 bases left in between. CDR3 length: 16 amino acids. The CDR3 DNA reads as TGTGCCAGCAGCTTGGGAGGGAGCGGTGGCACCGGGGAGCTGTTTTTT. Protein product: CASSLGGSGGTGELFF.

The chain recombines TRBV5-1 with TRBJ2-7, with TRBD1 identical over 9 bases. Per the germline V gene, CDR1 is SGHRS and CDR2 is YFSETQ. The CDR3 has 16 amino acids. V lost 0 bases to trimming and J lost 3 bases; unmatched junction nucleotides: 7. CDR3 sequence: CASSLGVDRGYYEQYF. CDR3 DNA: TGCGCCAGCAGCTTGGGCGTGGACAGGGGATACTACGAGCAGTACTTC. Complete variable domain (other parts from reference TRBV5-1 and TRBJ2-7): KAGVTQTPRYLIKTRGQQVTLSCSPISGHRSVSWYQQTPGQGLQFLFEYFSETQRNKGNFPGRFSGRQFSNSRSEMNVSTLELGDSALYLCASSLGVDRGYYEQYFGPGTRLTVT.